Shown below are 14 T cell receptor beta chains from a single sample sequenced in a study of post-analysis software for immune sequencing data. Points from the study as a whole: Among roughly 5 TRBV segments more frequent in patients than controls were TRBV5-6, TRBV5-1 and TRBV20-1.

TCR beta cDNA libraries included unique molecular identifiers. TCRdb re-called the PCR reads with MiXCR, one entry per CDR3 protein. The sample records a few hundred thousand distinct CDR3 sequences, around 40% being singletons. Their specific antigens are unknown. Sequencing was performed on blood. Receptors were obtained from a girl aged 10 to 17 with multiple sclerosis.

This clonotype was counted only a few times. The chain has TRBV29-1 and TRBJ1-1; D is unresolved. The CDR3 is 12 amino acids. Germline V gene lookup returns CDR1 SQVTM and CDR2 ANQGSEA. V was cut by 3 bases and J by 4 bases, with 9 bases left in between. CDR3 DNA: TGCAGCGTTGATAGCGCCCCCACTGAAGCTTTCTTT. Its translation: CSVDSAPTEAFF.

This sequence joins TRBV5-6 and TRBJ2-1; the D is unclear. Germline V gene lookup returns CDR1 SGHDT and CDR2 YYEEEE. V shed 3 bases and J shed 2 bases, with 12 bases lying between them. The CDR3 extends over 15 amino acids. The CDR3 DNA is TGTGCCAGCAGCTCCGGACCCCAAACCTACAATGAGCAGTTCTTC. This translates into CASSSGPQTYNEQFF.

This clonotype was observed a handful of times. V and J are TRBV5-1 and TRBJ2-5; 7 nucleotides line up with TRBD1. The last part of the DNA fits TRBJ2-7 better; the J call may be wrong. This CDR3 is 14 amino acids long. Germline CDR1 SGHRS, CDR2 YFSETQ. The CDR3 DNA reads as TGCGCCAGCAGCCAACCGGGACAGACGTACGAGCAGTACTTC. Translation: CASSQPGQTYEQYF.

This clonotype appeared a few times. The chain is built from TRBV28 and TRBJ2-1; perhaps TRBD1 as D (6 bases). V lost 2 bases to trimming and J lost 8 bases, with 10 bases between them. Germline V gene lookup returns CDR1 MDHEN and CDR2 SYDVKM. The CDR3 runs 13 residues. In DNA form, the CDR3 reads TGTGCCAGCAGTTTAACAGGGATCGATGAGCAGTTCTTC. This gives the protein CASSLTGIDEQFF. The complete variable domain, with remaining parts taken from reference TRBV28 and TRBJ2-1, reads DVKVTQSSRYLVKRTGEKVFLECVQDMDHENMFWYRQDPGLGLRLIYFSYDVKMKEKGDIPEGYSVSREKKERFSLILESASTNQTSMYLCASSLTGIDEQFFGPGTRLTVL.

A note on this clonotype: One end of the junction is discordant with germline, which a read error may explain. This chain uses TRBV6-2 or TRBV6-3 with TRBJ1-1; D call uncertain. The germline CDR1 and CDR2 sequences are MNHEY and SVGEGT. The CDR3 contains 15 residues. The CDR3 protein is CAGSYSLQINTEAFF. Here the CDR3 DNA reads TGTGCCGGCAGTTACTCGCTACAGATCAACACTGAAGCTTTCTTT.

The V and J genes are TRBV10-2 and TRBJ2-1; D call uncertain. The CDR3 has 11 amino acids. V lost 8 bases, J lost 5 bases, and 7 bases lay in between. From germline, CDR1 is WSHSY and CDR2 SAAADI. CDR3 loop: CASGTNNEQFF. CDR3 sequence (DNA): TGCGCCAGCGGCACCAACAATGAGCAGTTCTTC.

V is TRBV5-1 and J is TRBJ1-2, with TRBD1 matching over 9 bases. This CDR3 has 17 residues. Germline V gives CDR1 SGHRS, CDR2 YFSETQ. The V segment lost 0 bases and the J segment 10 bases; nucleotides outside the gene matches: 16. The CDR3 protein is CASSLDRGRQAPDDYTF. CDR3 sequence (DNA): TGCGCCAGCAGCTTGGACAGGGGGCGACAGGCCCCAGATGACTACACCTTC.

The CDR3 nucleotides read TGCAGTGCTAGGCCTACAGGGACAGAGGGATACAATGAGCAGTTCTTC. Amino acid sequence: CSARPTGTEGYNEQFF. V usage is TRBV20-1 and J usage is TRBJ2-1, with TRBD1 matching 7 bases. V was pared by 3 bases and J by 4 bases, with 12 bases of the junction left unmatched. This CDR3 is built from 16 residues. Germline V lookup: CDR1 DFQATT, CDR2 SNEGSKA (reference sequence).

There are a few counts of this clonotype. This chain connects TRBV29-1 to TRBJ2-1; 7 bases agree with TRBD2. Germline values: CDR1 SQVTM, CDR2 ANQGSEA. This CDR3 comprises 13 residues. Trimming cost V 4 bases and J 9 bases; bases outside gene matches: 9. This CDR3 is CSVGASGPTEQFF. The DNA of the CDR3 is TGCAGCGTTGGGGCTAGCGGCCCTACTGAGCAGTTCTTC.

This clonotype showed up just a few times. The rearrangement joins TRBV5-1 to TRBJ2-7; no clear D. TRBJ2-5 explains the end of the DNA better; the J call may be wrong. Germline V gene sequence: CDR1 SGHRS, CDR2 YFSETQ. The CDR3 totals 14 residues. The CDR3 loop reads CASSLISDGETQYF. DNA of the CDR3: TGCGCCAGCAGCTTGATCTCAGACGGAGAGACCCAGTACTTC.

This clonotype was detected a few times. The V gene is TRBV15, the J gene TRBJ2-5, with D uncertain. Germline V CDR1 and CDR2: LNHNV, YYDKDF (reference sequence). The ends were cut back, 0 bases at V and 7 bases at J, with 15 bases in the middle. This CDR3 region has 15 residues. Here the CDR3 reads CATSRDRADPGTQYF. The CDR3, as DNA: TGTGCCACCAGCAGAGATCGGGCGGACCCTGGGACCCAGTACTTC.

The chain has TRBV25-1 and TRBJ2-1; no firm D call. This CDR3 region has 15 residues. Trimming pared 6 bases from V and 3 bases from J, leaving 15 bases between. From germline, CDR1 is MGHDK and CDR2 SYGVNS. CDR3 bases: TGTGCCAGCAGCGCCGGGCACTCGGGCTACAATGAGCAGTTCTTC. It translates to CASSAGHSGYNEQFF.

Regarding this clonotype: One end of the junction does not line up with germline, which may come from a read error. Here the CDR3 DNA reads TGTGCCGGCAGTCTCAGCGGGTACTCCTACAATGAGCAGTTCTTC. The encoded protein is CAGSLSGYSYNEQFF. The genes are TRBV7-9 and TRBJ2-1, with a tentative D call TRBD2 (6 bases). CDR1 is SEHNR and CDR2 is FQNEAQ in the germline V gene (reference sequence). This CDR3 is 15 amino acids long.

Here the CDR3 DNA reads TGCAGCGTTGATGGGAGGGTAGAAGCTTTCTTT. Its protein is CSVDGRVEAFF. The chain couples TRBV29-1 to TRBJ1-1; no firm D call. The germline V gene encodes CDR1 SQVTM and CDR2 ANQGSEA. CDR3 size: 11 residues. Trimming stripped 3 bases from V and 8 bases from J, with 10 bases between. The full variable domain, with the rest looked up from reference TRBV29-1 and TRBJ1-1, is SAVISQKPSRDICQRGTSLTIQCQVDSQVTMMFWYRQQPGQSLTLIATANQGSEATYESGFVIDKFPISRPNLTFSTLTVSNMSPEDSSIYLCSVDGRVEAFFGQGTRLTVV.